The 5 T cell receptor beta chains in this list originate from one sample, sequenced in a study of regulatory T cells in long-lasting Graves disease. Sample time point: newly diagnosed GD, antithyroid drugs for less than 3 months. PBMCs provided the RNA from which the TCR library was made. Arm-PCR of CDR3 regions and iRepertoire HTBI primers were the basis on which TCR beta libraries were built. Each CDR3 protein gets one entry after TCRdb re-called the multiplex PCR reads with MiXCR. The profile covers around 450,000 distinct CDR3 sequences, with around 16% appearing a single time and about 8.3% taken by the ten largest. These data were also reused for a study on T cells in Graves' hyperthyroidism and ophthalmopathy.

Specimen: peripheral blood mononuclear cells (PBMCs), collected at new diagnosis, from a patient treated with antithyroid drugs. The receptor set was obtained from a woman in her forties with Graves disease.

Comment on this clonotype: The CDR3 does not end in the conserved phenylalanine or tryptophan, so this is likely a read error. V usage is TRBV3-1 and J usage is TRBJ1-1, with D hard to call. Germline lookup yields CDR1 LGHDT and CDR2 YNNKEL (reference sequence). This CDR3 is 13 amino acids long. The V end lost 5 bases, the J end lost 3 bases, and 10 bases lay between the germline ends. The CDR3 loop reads CASSYPGDTEAFL. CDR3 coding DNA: TGTGCCAGCAGCTACCCCGGGGACACTGAAGCTTTCTTG.

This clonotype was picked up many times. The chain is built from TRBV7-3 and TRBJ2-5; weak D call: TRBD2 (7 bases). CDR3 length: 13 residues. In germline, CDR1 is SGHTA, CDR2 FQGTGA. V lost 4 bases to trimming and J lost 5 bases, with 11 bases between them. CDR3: CASSSGGWETQYF. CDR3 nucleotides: TGTGCCAGCAGCTCGGGGGGCTGGGAGACCCAGTACTTC. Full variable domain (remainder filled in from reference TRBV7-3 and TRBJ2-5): GAGVSQTPSNKVTEKGKYVELRCDPISGHTALYWYRQSLGQGPEFLIYFQGTGAADDSGLPNDRFFAVRPEGSVSTLKIQRTERGDSAVYLCASSSGGWETQYFGPGTRLLVL.

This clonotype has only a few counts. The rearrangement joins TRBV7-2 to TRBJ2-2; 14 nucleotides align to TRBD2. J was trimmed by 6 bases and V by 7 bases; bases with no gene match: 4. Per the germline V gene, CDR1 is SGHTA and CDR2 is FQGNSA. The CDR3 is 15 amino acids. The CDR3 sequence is CASKRGLAGAGELFF. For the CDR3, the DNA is TGTGCCAGCAAAAGGGGACTAGCGGGAGCCGGGGAGCTGTTTTTT.

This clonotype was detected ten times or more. CDR3 sequence reads: CASTRLAGATDTQYF. The CDR3 nucleotides read TGCGCCAGCACCAGACTAGCGGGAGCCACAGATACGCAGTATTTT. The chain recombines TRBV5-1 with TRBJ2-3; 12 bases align to TRBD2. The V segment lost 6 bases and the J segment 2 bases; nucleotides outside the gene matches: 4. CDR1 and CDR2 (germline): SGHRS, YFSETQ. The CDR3 extends over 15 amino acids. Looking up the rest from reference TRBV5-1 and TRBJ2-3 gives the full variable domain: KAGVTQTPRYLIKTRGQQVTLSCSPISGHRSVSWYQQTPGQGLQFLFEYFSETQRNKGNFPGRFSGRQFSNSRSEMNVSTLELGDSALYLCASTRLAGATDTQYFGPGTRLTVL.

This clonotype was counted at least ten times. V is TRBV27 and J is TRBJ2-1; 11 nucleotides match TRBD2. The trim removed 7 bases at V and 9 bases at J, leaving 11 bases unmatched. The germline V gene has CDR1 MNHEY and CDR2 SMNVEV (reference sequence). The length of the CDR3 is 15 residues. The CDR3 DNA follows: TGTGCCAGCACCAGAAGTAGCGGGAGGGCCGTTGAGCAGTTCTTC. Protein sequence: CASTRSSGRAVEQFF.